One sample yielded the 17 T cell receptor beta chains listed below, sequenced in a study of cytotoxic CD8 clonotypes in ibrutinib-treated CLL. The data were produced by immunoSEQ multiplex PCR, yet TCRdb's version contains in-frame clones alone and is incomplete. The profile shows more than 35,000 clones, around 75% of them singletons. Sequencing used PBMCs, obtained at disease progression, from a patient treated with ibrutinib. These receptors all come from a human donor with chronic lymphocytic leukemia.

V gene TRBV5-4 combines with J gene TRBJ1-6; D is uncertain. In germline, CDR1 is SGHNT, CDR2 YYREEE (reference sequence). This CDR3 has 16 amino acids. The V and J ends lost 4 bases and 0 bases respectively, with 11 bases between them. CDR3 sequence reads: CASSPLGSSYNSPLHF. The CDR3 DNA reads TGTGCCAGCAGCCCCTTGGGAAGCTCCTATAATTCACCCCTCCACTTT.

The V call is TRBV27, the J call TRBJ1-2; 8 bases map to TRBD1. Germline loops: CDR1 MNHEY, CDR2 SMNVEV (reference sequence). V dropped 6 bases and J dropped 0; count of bases not matched to a gene: 12. The CDR3 spans 17 residues. CDR3 loop: CASSPLGPGGSNYGYTF. The CDR3 nucleotides read TGTGCCAGCAGCCCTTTAGGGCCAGGGGGCTCTAACTATGGCTACACCTTC.

CDR3 in amino acids: CASSVSGDGGYEQYF. CDR3 DNA sequence: TGTGCCAGCAGCGTGTCCGGGGACGGGGGTTACGAGCAGTACTTC. This chain connects TRBV11-3 to TRBJ2-7, with D possibly being TRBD2 (6 bases). CDR1 SGHNT and CDR2 YENEEA come from the germline V gene. The CDR3 consists of 15 residues. Deletions cut 5 bases from V and 4 bases from J, with 18 bases between.

The chain is built from TRBV5-4 and TRBJ2-1; the D call may be TRBD1 or TRBD2 (5 bases each). Germline V gene lookup returns CDR1 SGHNT and CDR2 YYREEE (reference sequence). Trimming took 0 bases from V and 8 from J, leaving 9 bases between them. CDR3 length equals 13 residues. This CDR3 is CASSLGGSDEQFF. The CDR3 coding sequence is TGTGCCAGCAGCTTGGGGGGGTCGGATGAGCAGTTCTTC.

This clone was seen only a few times. The chain is built from TRBV5-1 and TRBJ2-1; TRBD1 matches at 7 bases. The CDR3 has 16 amino acids. V shed 2 bases and J 0 bases; nucleotides not matched to a gene: 5. Germline V gene lookup returns CDR1 SGHRS and CDR2 YFSETQ. CDR3 nucleotide sequence: TGCGCCAGCAGCTTACAGGGGCTTAGCTCCTACAATGAGCAGTTCTTC. The encoded protein is CASSLQGLSSYNEQFF.

The V call is TRBV4-1, the J call TRBJ2-2; D is perhaps TRBD2 (5 bases). Germline V gene sequence: CDR1 MGHRA, CDR2 YSYEKL. The CDR3 spans 15 residues. The V end lost 0 bases, the J end lost 6 bases, and 11 bases lay between the germline ends. The CDR3 loop reads CASSQDPGGAGELFF. Here the CDR3 DNA reads TGCGCCAGCAGCCAAGATCCTGGAGGAGCCGGGGAGCTGTTTTTT.

The chain recombines TRBV14 with TRBJ2-3; 8 nucleotides agree with TRBD1. The CDR3 is made up of 17 amino acids. The ends lost 3 bases at V and 4 bases at J; junction bases unmatched: 12. Looked up from germline, CDR1 is SGHDN and CDR2 is FVKESK. For the CDR3, the DNA is TGTGCCAGCAGCCATCACAGGGGGACATTCGGCGCAGATACGCAGTATTTT. Amino acids: CASSHHRGTFGADTQYF.

The chain links TRBV2 to TRBJ2-4; the match to TRBD2 covers 7 bases. The CDR3 spans 14 residues. The V and J ends lost 7 bases and 1 base, in that order; junction bases with no gene match: 4. Germline CDR1 reads SNHLY; CDR2 reads FYNNEI. CDR3 sequence: CASMGGAAKNIQYF. CDR3 DNA: TGTGCCAGCATGGGAGGGGCGGCCAAAAACATTCAGTACTTC.

This sequence joins TRBV5-1 and TRBJ2-5; tentatively, D is TRBD1 or TRBD2 (7 bases each). Trimming cost V 6 bases and J 5 bases, with 17 bases left between them. The CDR3 runs 14 residues. In germline, CDR1 is SGHRS, CDR2 YFSETQ. CDR3 region: CASTRDSGAETQYF. CDR3 DNA sequence: TGCGCCAGCACCCGGGACAGCGGGGCCGAGACCCAGTACTTC.

V is TRBV28 and J is TRBJ2-2, with a weak D call TRBD1 (5 bases). The CDR3 runs 17 residues. V lost 7 bases, J lost 1 base, and 19 bases lay in between. The germline CDR1 and CDR2 sequences are MDHEN and SYDVKM. The CDR3, as DNA: TGTGCCAGCAATCCTCTAACACTTACAGGGAACACCGGGGAGCTGTTTTTT. Its protein is CASNPLTLTGNTGELFF. Using reference TRBV28 and TRBJ2-2 for the parts outside the CDR3, the full variable domain is DVKVTQSSRYLVKRTGEKVFLECVQDMDHENMFWYRQDPGLGLRLIYFSYDVKMKEKGDIPEGYSVSREKKERFSLILESASTNQTSMYLCASNPLTLTGNTGELFFGEGSRLTVL.

The chain carries TRBV2 and TRBJ1-5; D call uncertain. V shed 1 base and J shed 2 bases, with 9 bases lying between them. The germline gives CDR1 SNHLY, CDR2 FYNNEI. This CDR3 is built from 15 residues. CDR3 protein: CASSEGLGGNQPQHF. The CDR3, as DNA: TGTGCCAGCAGTGAAGGGTTGGGCGGCAATCAGCCCCAGCATTTT. Variable domain in full (rest from reference TRBV2 and TRBJ1-5): EPEVTQTPSHQVTQMGQEVILRCVPISNHLYFYWYRQILGQKVEFLVSFYNNEISEKSEIFDDQFSVERPDGSNFTLKIRSTKLEDSAMYFCASSEGLGGNQPQHFGDGTRLSIL.

The rearrangement joins TRBV7-8 to TRBJ2-6; no clear D. The V end was cut by 3 bases, the J end by 0 bases, with 9 bases between. This CDR3 is 16 amino acids long. Looked up from germline, CDR1 is SGHVS and CDR2 is FQNEAQ. This CDR3 is CASSLQSPSGANVLTF. In DNA, the CDR3 is TGTGCCAGCAGCTTGCAGTCCCCCTCTGGGGCCAACGTCCTGACTTTC.

This clone occurred once. The J gene is TRBJ2-2, the V gene TRBV5-5; the D gene is possibly TRBD1 (6 bases). Germline CDR1 SGHKS, CDR2 YYEKEE (reference sequence). Trimming left V 0 bases short and J 2 bases short, with 14 bases between. The CDR3 sequence is 17 residues long. CDR3: CASSLALRTVNTGELFF. CDR3 in DNA: TGTGCCAGCAGCTTGGCTCTCCGGACAGTCAACACCGGGGAGCTGTTTTTT.

The V gene is TRBV2, the J gene TRBJ2-1, with TRBD2 matching over 11 bases. Trimming removed 6 bases from V and 5 bases from J; junction bases left unmatched: 3. Germline-derived CDR1 and CDR2 are SNHLY and FYNNEI. The length of the CDR3 is 14 residues. In nucleotides, the CDR3 is TGTGCCAGCAGCCTAGCGGGGGGTCACAATGAGCAGTTCTTC. Residues: CASSLAGGHNEQFF.

The chain joins TRBV10-3 to TRBJ1-2; 8 bases map to TRBD1. Losses at the gene ends were 1 base for V and 8 bases for J; bases not matched to a gene: 9. The CDR3 is 15 residues long. Germline V gene data show CDR1 as ENHRY and CDR2 as SYGVKD. The CDR3: CAISEYPDRDRGYTF. CDR3 DNA sequence: TGTGCCATCAGTGAGTACCCGGACAGGGATCGGGGCTACACCTTC.

This chain uses TRBV19 with TRBJ2-7; 10 bases are shared with TRBD2. This CDR3 region has 16 residues. Germline-derived CDR1 and CDR2 are LNHDA and SQIVND (reference sequence). The V segment lost 4 bases and the J segment 0 bases; nucleotides outside the gene matches: 6. The CDR3 here is CASSTLAGGSSYEQYF. In DNA, the CDR3 is TGTGCCAGTAGTACTTTAGCGGGGGGCAGCTCCTACGAGCAGTACTTC.

J is TRBJ2-2 and V is TRBV19; maybe TRBD2 (5 bases). The germline gives CDR1 LNHDA, CDR2 SQIVND (reference sequence). There are 16 residues in the CDR3. The V end lost 2 bases, the J end lost 6 bases, and 16 bases lay between the germline ends. CDR3 DNA sequence: TGTGCCAGTAGTATACCTCCCGGGGTTGTGGCCGGGGAGCTGTTTTTT. As protein: CASSIPPGVVAGELFF.